The rows below give T cell receptor beta chains drawn from one sample of a study of cytomegalovirus exposure and HLA in healthy donors. Assay: immunoSEQ multiplex PCR; the TCRdb copy retains only in-frame clones and omits some. The sample has under 150,000 clones, 60% to 80% seen once. The source material was PBMCs. The source of these receptors is a woman aged 55 to 70 in good health and CMV-seropositive. The CDR3 runs from the conserved cysteine through the conserved F or W. A D gene is named only where the DNA matches it firmly. Clone size is not always given. Where it is, it says once, few, many or a class for expanded clones.

abundance	j_gene	v_gene	d_gene	CDR3nt	CDR3aa
NA	TRBJ2-7	TRBV18	NA	TGTGCCAGCTCACCAGAAGGAGCCGCTTCCTACGAGCAGTACTTC	CASSPEGAASYEQYF
NA	TRBJ2-7	TRBV2	TRBD1	TGTGCCAGCAGGGATACAGGGGCCTACGAGCAGTACTTC	CASRDTGAYEQYF
once	TRBJ2-7	TRBV6-1	NA	TGTGCCAGCAGTGGCCGGGACACCGCCTACGAGCAGTACTTC	CASSGRDTAYEQYF
NA	TRBJ2-7	TRBV18	NA	TGTGCCAGCTCCCACAGGACGTGGGAGCAGTACTTC	CASSHRTWEQYF
NA	TRBJ2-2	TRBV6-1	NA	TGTGCCAGCAGTCCTGGACACGGCGGGGAGCTGTTTTTT	CASSPGHGGELFF
NA	TRBJ2-7	TRBV11-2	NA	TGTGCCAGCAGCTTAGATGCGGGCAGGGCGGGGACCTACGAGCAGTACTTC	CASSLDAGRAGTYEQYF
NA	TRBJ2-2	TRBV7-3	TRBD2	TGTGCCAGCAGCTTAAAGGGACTAGCGGGGACTAACACCGGGGAGCTGTTTTTT	CASSLKGLAGTNTGELFF
NA	TRBJ1-2	TRBV7-2	TRBD1	TGTGCCAGCAGCCGGGACAGGGGGGGCTATGGCTACACCTTC	CASSRDRGGYGYTF
once	TRBJ1-1	TRBV19	NA	TGTGCCAGTATCAGGGAGGCAACTGAAGCTTTCTTT	CASIREATEAFF
few	TRBJ1-6	TRBV5-1	TRBD1	TGCGCCAGCGGGACAGGGCCTAATTCACCCCTCCACTTT	CASGTGPNSPLHF
NA	TRBJ2-3	TRBV2	TRBD1	TGTGCCAGCGGCCCGGACAGGGCGAGCACAGATACGCAGTATTTT	CASGPDRASTDTQYF
NA	TRBJ1-6	TRBV27	NA	TGTGCCAGCAGTTTAGAAGTTCAGGGGAATTCACCCCTCCACTTT	CASSLEVQGNSPLHF
NA	TRBJ2-6	TRBV5-1	NA	TGCGCCAGCAGCTTGGATGTATCCGGGGCCAACGTCCTGACTTTC	CASSLDVSGANVLTF
NA	TRBJ2-7	TRBV15	TRBD2	TGTGCCACCAGCAGAGATCGAAGCGGGGGCAACTACGAGCAGTACTTC	CATSRDRSGGNYEQYF
NA	TRBJ1-2	TRBV7-6	TRBD1	TGTGCCAGCAGCTCGGACGGGACAGGGGGTGTCTATGGCTACACCTTC	CASSSDGTGGVYGYTF
NA	TRBJ2-7	TRBV25-1	TRBD2	TGTGCCAGCAGTGAAGGTGGTGGGGGGGGAAGGGAGCAGTACTTC	CASSEGGGGGREQYF
NA	TRBJ2-1	TRBV5-6	TRBD2	TGTGCCAGCAGCAGACGGACTAGCGGGGGGCAATACAATGAGCAGTTCTTC	CASSRRTSGGQYNEQFF
NA	TRBJ1-5	TRBV15	NA	TGTGCCACCAGCAGAGGAGGGGGAATTCAGCCCCAGCATTTT	CATSRGGGIQPQHF
NA	TRBJ1-5	TRBV5-1	TRBD1	TGCGCCAGCAGCTGGGGACAGGGAGGAAGCAATCAGCCCCAGCATTTT	CASSWGQGGSNQPQHF
NA	TRBJ2-5	TRBV5-1	TRBD2	TGCGCCAGCAGCCCGGATCCGGGGGGGAGGGCAGAGACCCAGTACTTC	CASSPDPGGRAETQYF
NA	TRBJ1-5	TRBV19	NA	TGTGCCAGTAGTGCACAGGGACAGCCCCAGCATTTT	CASSAQGQPQHF
NA	TRBJ2-2	TRBV5-1	NA	TGCGCCAGCAGCCCGAGTCCCGTCACCGGGGAGCTGTTTTTT	CASSPSPVTGELFF
few	TRBJ2-2	TRBV6-1	TRBD2	TGTGCCAGCACCCCGGGGGGGGCGAACACCGGGGAGCTGTTTTTT	CASTPGGANTGELFF
once	TRBJ1-3	TRBV29-1	TRBD1	TGCAGCGTTGAGGACAGGTTAGCTGGAAACACCATATATTTT	CSVEDRLAGNTIYF
NA	TRBJ2-1	TRBV25-1	TRBD2	TGTGCCAGCAGTGCCGATGGGCTAGCGGGGGGGTACAATGAGCAGTTCTTC	CASSADGLAGGYNEQFF
NA	TRBJ1-1	TRBV5-1	NA	TGCGCCAGCAGCGAGGGACTTTCCTCGAGAGGAACTGAAGCTTTCTTT	CASSEGLSSRGTEAFF
NA	TRBJ1-5	TRBV27	TRBD1	TGTGCCAGCAGTTTACTCTCGCAGGGGGGCAATCAGCCCCAGCATTTT	CASSLLSQGGNQPQHF
NA	TRBJ1-3	TRBV10-3	NA	TGTGCCATCAGTGAGGACAGGTCCCTTGGAAACACCATATATTTT	CAISEDRSLGNTIYF
NA	TRBJ1-2	TRBV27	TRBD1	TGTGCCAGCAGTTTATCGACGGGACAGGGGGCCATAGGCTACACCTTC	CASSLSTGQGAIGYTF
NA	TRBJ1-1	TRBV2	NA	TGTGCCAGCAGTGACGCCTCGGGGACTGAAAGGAACACTGAAGCTTTCTTT	CASSDASGTERNTEAFF
NA	TRBJ2-3	TRBV7-9	TRBD2	TGTGCCAGCAGCTGGCTAGCGGGGGGCTCTAGCACAGATACGCAGTATTTT	CASSWLAGGSSTDTQYF
NA	TRBJ1-1	TRBV5-1	NA	TGCGCCAGCAGCTCAAGGCGGGGCAGGGAGGGGCCAGAAGCTTTCTTT	CASSSRRGREGPEAFF
once	TRBJ1-6	TRBV4-1	NA	TGCGCCAGCAGCCAAACGAGGAATTCACCCCTCCACTTT	CASSQTRNSPLHF
NA	TRBJ1-5	TRBV19	NA	TGTGCCAGTACCCGGGGGAGGGGCGGGCAGCCCCAGCATTTT	CASTRGRGGQPQHF
few	TRBJ1-6	TRBV9	NA	TGTGCCAGCAGCGTAGAAATGAGCTCCTATAATTCACCCCTCCACTTT	CASSVEMSSYNSPLHF
NA	TRBJ1-3	TRBV6-5	TRBD1	TGTGCCAGCAGTTACTCGGGGACAGCCTCTGGAAACACCATATATTTT	CASSYSGTASGNTIYF
NA	TRBJ2-3	TRBV18	TRBD2	TGTGCCAGCTCTGACACTAGCGGGGGCACAGATACGCAGTATTTT	CASSDTSGGTDTQYF